The 25 T cell receptor beta chains given below trace back to one sample, sequenced in a study of cytomegalovirus exposure and HLA in healthy donors. The study ran its PCR with 60 Vbeta and 13 Jbeta primers. Profiling relied on immunoSEQ multiplex PCR, and the TCRdb table lists in-frame clones only, not all of them. Of 55,000 to 85,000 clones in the sample, 75% to 90% are singletons; the top ten hold just under 2%. Sequenced material: PBMCs. The receptor source for this set is a woman aged 30 to 39 in good health and CMV-seronegative.

This clone was detected only once. Written as DNA, the CDR3 is TGTGCCAGCAGGCTAGCGGGGGCCTCTGGAGAGCAGTACTTC. Its protein product is CASRLAGASGEQYF. This sequence joins TRBV13 and TRBJ2-7; TRBD2 aligns across 10 bases. In germline, CDR1 is PRHDT, CDR2 FYEKMQ (reference sequence). The CDR3 runs to 14 residues. V shed 6 bases, J shed 7 bases, and the junction held 9 bases outside the gene matches.

The J gene is TRBJ2-7, the V gene TRBV30; possible D gene TRBD2, 5 bases. Germline V CDR1 and CDR2: GTSNPN, SVGIG (reference sequence). The CDR3 length is 14 residues. V shed 2 bases and J shed 1 base, with 12 bases lying between them. The CDR3 DNA reads TGTGCCTGGAGTCGGCGGGTCACTTCCTACGAGCAGTACTTC. It yields the protein CAWSRRVTSYEQYF.

The chain has TRBV29-1 and TRBJ2-3, with D maybe TRBD2 (7 bases). Deletions cut 5 bases from V and 6 bases from J, with 15 bases between. Germline CDR1 reads SQVTM; CDR2 reads ANQGSEA. This CDR3 is built from 13 residues. The CDR3 sequence: CSVQGQGGDTQYF. The CDR3 DNA is TGCAGCGTTCAGGGGCAGGGAGGGGATACGCAGTATTTT.

V gene TRBV7-9 combines with J gene TRBJ2-7; 8 bases fit TRBD1. The CDR3 has 16 residues. Germline trimming cut 5 bases from V and 4 bases from J; bases unmatched to any gene: 13. CDR1 and CDR2 (germline): SEHNR, FQNEAQ (reference sequence). The CDR3 loop is CASSNSKGQGDYEQYF. The DNA for the CDR3 is TGTGCCAGCAGCAACTCTAAAGGACAGGGAGATTACGAGCAGTACTTC.

The chain links TRBV11-3 to TRBJ1-1; 7 bases match TRBD1. V lost 5 bases to trimming and J lost 5 bases; unmatched junction nucleotides: 11. Germline V gene lookup returns CDR1 SGHNT and CDR2 YENEEA. The CDR3 covers 15 residues. The CDR3 DNA is TGTGCCAGCAGCCCCTTGGACAGGCCAGGGACTGAAGCTTTCTTT. It translates to CASSPLDRPGTEAFF. Full variable domain (missing parts from reference TRBV11-3 and TRBJ1-1): EAGVVQSPRYKIIEKKQPVAFWCNPISGHNTLYWYLQNLGQGPELLIRYENEEAVDDSQLPKDRFSAERLKGVDSTLKIQPAELGDSAVYLCASSPLDRPGTEAFFGQGTRLTVV.

The V call is TRBV9, the J call TRBJ2-3, with TRBD1 matching over 8 bases. J gave up 0 bases and V 2 bases, and 2 bases lay outside the gene matches. CDR1 and CDR2 from the germline V gene are SGDLS and YYNGEE. CDR3 size: 15 residues. In nucleotides, the CDR3 is TGTGCCAGCAGCGTCAGGACAGGGAGCACAGATACGCAGTATTTT. This codes for CASSVRTGSTDTQYF.

This clone appeared a few times. This chain links TRBV5-1 with TRBJ1-1; D not certain. The V end was cut by 0 bases, the J end by 3 bases, with 18 bases between. The CDR3 spans 17 residues. Germline CDR1 and CDR2: SGHRS and YFSETQ. In DNA form, the CDR3 reads TGCGCCAGCAGCTTGGCCTCGGGTGAAGGTGAGGACACTGAAGCTTTCTTT. Its translation is CASSLASGEGEDTEAFF.

The rearrangement joins TRBV11-2 to TRBJ2-7, with a weak D call TRBD1 (5 bases). Trimming took off 1 base at V and 6 bases at J, with 16 bases between the two ends. The germline CDR1 and CDR2 sequences are SGHAT and FQNNGV. The CDR3 sequence is 15 residues long. The CDR3 here is CASSLGGANHAEQYF. CDR3 nucleotide sequence: TGTGCCAGCAGCTTAGGGGGCGCAAATCATGCCGAGCAGTACTTC.

DNA for the CDR3: TGTGCCAGCAGTGCAGGACTAGCGGGAGCTTACGAGCAGTACTTC. Translating it yields CASSAGLAGAYEQYF. The chain uses TRBV25-1 and TRBJ2-7; TRBD2 aligns across 13 bases. The junction had 4 bases not matched to a gene; V was cut back by 4 bases and J by 4 bases. The CDR3 sequence is 15 residues long. Germline lookup yields CDR1 MGHDK and CDR2 SYGVNS.

V and J are TRBV19 and TRBJ1-4, with 10 bases that match TRBD1. J gave up 3 bases and V 9 bases, and 7 bases lay outside the gene matches. Germline CDR1 is LNHDA and CDR2 is SQIVND (reference sequence). This CDR3 is 15 amino acids long. CDR3 sequence reads: CASKDRGAANEKLFF. The CDR3 DNA sequence: TGTGCCAGCAAGGACAGGGGGGCAGCTAATGAAAAACTGTTTTTT.

The V gene is TRBV6-5, the J gene TRBJ1-2; no reliable D call. This CDR3 region has 14 residues. The V end was cut by 4 bases, the J end by 4 bases, with 13 bases between. Germline lookup yields CDR1 MNHEY and CDR2 SVGAGI. In nucleotides, the CDR3 is TGTGCCAGCAGTTTCCAGCCCGGGTCCTATGGCTACACCTTC. This sequence encodes CASSFQPGSYGYTF.

This clone was picked up one time. This sequence joins TRBV7-2 and TRBJ1-5, with 8 positions matching TRBD1. V shed 5 bases and J 3 bases; nucleotides not matched to a gene: 3. Germline CDR1 and CDR2: SGHTA and FQGNSA. The CDR3 is 14 amino acids. This chain's CDR3 is CASSRQGLNQPQHF. CDR3 coding DNA: TGTGCCAGCAGCCGACAGGGGCTCAATCAGCCCCAGCATTTT.

This chain uses TRBV19 with TRBJ1-5, with a tentative D call TRBD1 (5 bases). The germline CDR1 and CDR2 sequences are LNHDA and SQIVND (reference sequence). Trimming took off 4 bases at V and 1 base at J, with 8 bases between the two ends. This CDR3 is 14 amino acids long. The chain's CDR3 is CASSTGLSNQPQHF. The CDR3 DNA sequence: TGTGCCAGTAGTACAGGGTTAAGCAATCAGCCCCAGCATTTT. Together with reference TRBV19 and TRBJ1-5, the CDR3 gives the full variable domain: DGGITQSPKYLFRKEGQNVTLSCEQNLNHDAMYWYRQDPGQGLRLIYYSQIVNDFQKGDIAEGYSVSREKKESFPLTVTSAQKNPTAFYLCASSTGLSNQPQHFGDGTRLSIL.

V and J are TRBV5-4 and TRBJ2-5; D uncertain. The end of the DNA aligns better with TRBJ2-7, so the J call may be wrong. The CDR3 is 14 amino acids. Looked up from germline, CDR1 is SGHNT and CDR2 is YYREEE (reference sequence). CDR3 in amino acids: CASSLSGNPYEQYF. DNA for the CDR3: TGTGCCAGCAGCTTGTCGGGTAATCCCTACGAGCAGTACTTC.

V usage is TRBV28 and J usage is TRBJ2-7, with TRBD1 matching over 7 bases. The CDR3 is made up of 12 amino acids. Germline V gene lookup returns CDR1 MDHEN and CDR2 SYDVKM. With 11 bases clipped from V and 4 bases from J, the junction kept 8 bases outside the gene matches. The CDR3 loop is CAAEGQKYEQYF. CDR3 DNA sequence: TGTGCCGCCGAGGGACAGAAATACGAGCAGTACTTC.

This clone has just a few counts. V is TRBV29-1 and J is TRBJ2-7; TRBD1 matches at 12 bases. Germline V gene data show CDR1 as SQVTM and CDR2 as ANQGSEA. J was trimmed by 7 bases and V by 4 bases; bases with no gene match: 5. The CDR3 loop spans 13 amino acids. CDR3 residues: CSVVGTGGFEQYF. The CDR3 DNA reads TGCAGCGTTGTGGGGACAGGGGGCTTTGAGCAGTACTTC.

V and J are TRBV5-6 and TRBJ2-5; D possibly matches TRBD1 or TRBD2 (5 bases each). TRBJ2-7 explains the end of the DNA better; the J call may be wrong. The germline V gene encodes CDR1 SGHDT and CDR2 YYEEEE. The CDR3 length is 12 residues. CDR3 DNA sequence: TGTGCCAGCAGTATGGGGGACTACGAGCAGTACTTC. Translated, it gives CASSMGDYEQYF.

The chain is built from TRBV25-1 and TRBJ1-4, with D perhaps TRBD1 (5 bases). CDR3 length: 13 residues. The ends were cut back, 8 bases at V and 5 bases at J, with 12 bases in the middle. Germline V CDR1 and CDR2: MGHDK, SYGVNS. The CDR3 reads CASWGDSNEKLFF. CDR3 coding DNA: TGTGCCAGCTGGGGCGACTCAAATGAAAAACTGTTTTTT.

This clone was detected only once. The genes are TRBV2 and TRBJ1-4; 7 bases fit TRBD1. Germline V gene sequence: CDR1 SNHLY, CDR2 FYNNEI. CDR3 length: 14 amino acids. J gave up 5 bases and V 3 bases, and 3 bases lay outside the gene matches. CDR3 region: CASSEVQGNEKLFF. CDR3 in DNA: TGTGCCAGCAGTGAGGTACAGGGGAATGAAAAACTGTTTTTT.

This chain joins TRBV16 and TRBJ1-1; 7 bases are a match to TRBD1. From germline, CDR1 is KGHSY and CDR2 FQNENV. With 4 bases clipped from V and 0 bases from J, the junction kept 2 bases outside the gene matches. This CDR3 contains 14 residues. The CDR3 DNA reads as TGTGCCAGCAGCCTGACAGGGATGAACACTGAAGCTTTCTTT. This encodes CASSLTGMNTEAFF.

V gene TRBV7-9 combines with J gene TRBJ1-1; D is possibly TRBD1 (5 bases). The CDR3 runs to 16 residues. Trimming stripped 1 base from V and 2 bases from J, with 14 bases between. Germline CDR1 and CDR2: SEHNR and FQNEAQ (reference sequence). The CDR3 loop reads CASSLVPDRYNTEAFF. The CDR3 coding sequence is TGTGCCAGCAGCTTAGTCCCCGACAGATATAACACTGAAGCTTTCTTT.

The chain has TRBV5-5 and TRBJ2-7, with D tentatively TRBD1 (6 bases). Germline V gene lookup returns CDR1 SGHKS and CDR2 YYEKEE (reference sequence). Trimming took off 0 bases at V and 2 bases at J, with 9 bases between the two ends. The CDR3 consists of 14 residues. DNA of the CDR3: TGTGCCAGCAGCTTGGAGGACAGCACCTACGAGCAGTACTTC. Amino acids: CASSLEDSTYEQYF.

The chain links TRBV29-1 to TRBJ2-7, with TRBD2 identical over 7 bases. After removal of 4 bases from V and 3 bases from J, the junction contained 12 bases not matched to a gene. The CDR3 is 15 amino acids. The germline gives CDR1 SQVTM, CDR2 ANQGSEA. The CDR3 DNA follows: TGCAGCGTTGGATTCTCAAGCGGGATTAACTACGAGCAGTACTTC. Residues: CSVGFSSGINYEQYF.

The chain combines TRBV6-1 with TRBJ2-5, with 13 bases lining up with TRBD2. The J call may be incorrect, as the DNA end agrees better with TRBJ2-7. The CDR3 is 17 residues long. CDR1 is MNHNS and CDR2 is SASEGT in the germline V gene. CDR3 protein: CASSDPGLAGSSYEQYF. The CDR3 nucleotides read TGTGCCAGCAGTGACCCGGGACTAGCGGGATCTTCCTACGAGCAGTACTTC.

The chain combines TRBV7-2 with TRBJ2-7; TRBD2 might be the D (6 bases). V lost 4 bases and J lost 0, with 10 bases in between. The CDR3 sequence is 14 residues long. Germline V gene sequence: CDR1 SGHTA, CDR2 FQGNSA. This chain's CDR3 is CASSSDYRSYEQYF. DNA of the CDR3: TGTGCCAGCAGCTCGGACTACCGCTCCTACGAGCAGTACTTC.